The next 19 T cell receptor beta chains were all read from a single sample in a study of cytomegalovirus exposure and HLA in healthy donors (dated by TCRdb to 2016 to 2017). The method was the immunoSEQ multiplex PCR assay. For the multiplex PCR, a mixture combining 60 forward primers for TCR Vbeta segments and 13 reverse primers for TCR Jbeta segments was used. TCRdb re-hosts the immuneACCESS table, in-frame sequences only. Its copies lack some clones; in the studies checked, an unresolved V gene accounts for under half of them, and the cause for the rest is not known. Counted in this sample were approximately 170,000 clones; roughly 79% of them appeared once. The top ten clonotypes cover less than 1.2% of the sample. Sequenced sample: PBMCs. Receptors originate from a woman aged 40 to 50 in good health and CMV-seronegative.

The V call is TRBV1, the J call TRBJ2-1; no check of the table's D call, TRBD2, against the DNA was made. TRBV1 is recorded as a pseudogene. This CDR3 spans 17 amino acids. In nucleotides, the CDR3 is TGCACCAGCAGCCAAGACAAAAAACGAGCGGGAGGCAATGAGCAGTTCTTC. This gives the protein CTSSQDKKRAGGNEQFF.

The chain couples TRBV6-5 to TRBJ2-1, with 7 bases matching TRBD2. Trimming took 5 bases from V and 5 from J; bases not matched to a gene: 3. Germline V gives CDR1 MNHEY, CDR2 SVGAGI. The CDR3 totals 13 residues. The CDR3 DNA follows: TGTGCCAGCAGTCGACTAGCCAACAATGAGCAGTTCTTC. Translation: CASSRLANNEQFF.

This chain connects TRBV30 to TRBJ2-7; 9 bases fit TRBD1. The CDR3 sequence is 14 residues long. Trimming took 2 bases from V and 3 from J; bases not matched to a gene: 5. Germline V gene data show CDR1 as GTSNPN and CDR2 as SVGIG (reference sequence). CDR3 bases: TGTGCCTGGAGTTCGGGACAGGGTCTCTACGAGCAGTACTTC. The encoded protein is CAWSSGQGLYEQYF.

The chain is built from TRBV30 and TRBJ2-6; D perhaps matches TRBD2 (5 bases). V gave up 5 bases and J gave up 1 base, with 9 bases separating them. Looked up from germline, CDR1 is GTSNPN and CDR2 is SVGIG (reference sequence). This CDR3 region has 14 residues. The CDR3 region has the DNA TGTGCCTGGGGAGGACCGTCTGGGGCCAACGTCCTGACTTTC. It codes for CAWGGPSGANVLTF.

V usage is TRBV7-8 and J usage is TRBJ1-1; no reliable D call. The germline V gene has CDR1 SGHVS and CDR2 FQNEAQ. There are 14 residues in the CDR3. V gave up 1 base and J gave up 1 base, with 7 bases separating them. CDR3 sequence reads: CASSLGAANTEAFF. In DNA, the CDR3 is TGTGCCAGCAGCTTAGGCGCCGCGAACACTGAAGCTTTCTTT.

The chain uses TRBV6-5 and TRBJ2-7; 8 bases agree with TRBD2. This CDR3 has 14 residues. Germline trimming cut 4 bases from V and 4 bases from J; bases unmatched to any gene: 6. Germline CDR1 and CDR2: MNHEY and SVGAGI. CDR3 nucleotides: TGTGCCAGCAGTTTGAGTCGGGAGGGGTACGAGCAGTACTTC. Translating gives CASSLSREGYEQYF.

V usage is TRBV15 and J usage is TRBJ1-2; 7 nucleotides match TRBD1. J gave up 7 bases and V 0 bases, and 8 bases lay outside the gene matches. The CDR3 consists of 15 residues. Germline CDR1 LNHNV, CDR2 YYDKDF (reference sequence). Written as DNA, the CDR3 is TGTGCCACCAGCAGAGAAGCCGGGACAGTAGCTGGCTACACCTTC. Its protein is CATSREAGTVAGYTF.

The chain has TRBV6-6 and TRBJ2-5; unclear D gene. The germline V gene has CDR1 MNHNY and CDR2 SVGAGI (reference sequence). V lost 7 bases and J 2 bases, leaving 11 bases between the germline ends. CDR3 length: 13 amino acids. CDR3 residues: CASTPIAQETQYF. CDR3 sequence (DNA): TGTGCCAGCACCCCAATAGCACAAGAGACCCAGTACTTC.

The V gene is TRBV10-3, the J gene TRBJ2-1, with 9 bases lining up with TRBD2. V dropped 4 bases and J dropped 5; count of bases not matched to a gene: 3. This CDR3 region has 14 residues. Germline V CDR1 and CDR2: ENHRY, SYGVKD. The chain's CDR3 is CAISAQREDNEQFF. The CDR3 bases are TGTGCCATCAGTGCCCAGCGGGAGGACAATGAGCAGTTCTTC.

The chain is built from TRBV5-6 and TRBJ1-5; TRBD1 is a possible D gene (5 bases). Trimming removed 0 bases from V and 5 bases from J, with 9 bases in between. In germline, CDR1 is SGHDT, CDR2 YYEEEE. CDR3 length equals 14 residues. The DNA of the CDR3 is TGTGCCAGCAGCTTGGGCAGGGCCGATCAGCCCCAGCATTTT. It is translated as CASSLGRADQPQHF.

The chain carries TRBV5-1 and TRBJ2-7, with D perhaps TRBD1 (6 bases). This CDR3 has 14 residues. From germline, CDR1 is SGHRS and CDR2 YFSETQ. V was pared by 2 bases and J by 3 bases, with 12 bases between. CDR3 amino acids: CASSLGQYDYEQYF. CDR3 sequence (DNA): TGCGCCAGCAGCTTAGGACAGTACGACTACGAGCAGTACTTC. Filled out from reference TRBV5-1 and TRBJ2-7, the complete variable domain reads KAGVTQTPRYLIKTRGQQVTLSCSPISGHRSVSWYQQTPGQGLQFLFEYFSETQRNKGNFPGRFSGRQFSNSRSEMNVSTLELGDSALYLCASSLGQYDYEQYFGPGTRLTVT.

In nucleotides, the CDR3 is TGTGCCAGCAGGGGAGATGCTGGGGCCAACGTCCTGACTTTC. Protein sequence: CASRGDAGANVLTF. The chain is built from TRBV27 and TRBJ2-6; maybe TRBD2 (5 bases). Trimming took off 6 bases at V and 2 bases at J, with 8 bases between the two ends. The CDR3 is 14 residues long. The V gene's germline CDR1 is MNHEY and CDR2 SMNVEV (reference sequence).

This sequence joins TRBV30 and TRBJ2-3, with D possibly being TRBD1 (5 bases). Looked up from germline, CDR1 is GTSNPN and CDR2 is SVGIG (reference sequence). Deletions cut 3 bases from V and 2 bases from J, with 9 bases between. The CDR3 contains 13 residues. CDR3 sequence (DNA): TGTGCCTGGAGAGGGGAATCCACAGATACGCAGTATTTT. Encoded protein: CAWRGESTDTQYF.

The V gene is TRBV5-1, the J gene TRBJ2-7; possible D gene TRBD1, 6 bases. The germline V gene encodes CDR1 SGHRS and CDR2 YFSETQ. The length of the CDR3 is 14 residues. Trimming cost V 3 bases and J 2 bases, with 12 bases left between them. Here the CDR3 reads CASSSAQGPYEQYF. CDR3 DNA: TGCGCCAGCAGCTCCGCACAGGGCCCCTACGAGCAGTACTTC.

The chain is built from TRBV2 and TRBJ2-5; the D gene is possibly TRBD2 (6 bases). V was trimmed by 4 bases and J by 3 bases, leaving 12 bases between them. The CDR3 has 14 residues. Germline V gene lookup returns CDR1 SNHLY and CDR2 FYNNEI. The CDR3 DNA sequence: TGTGCCAGCAGTGCCGGGAGAAGTGAAGAGACCCAGTACTTC. Translated: CASSAGRSEETQYF.

V gene TRBV6-5 combines with J gene TRBJ2-7, with 8 bases matching TRBD2. Germline CDR1 is MNHEY and CDR2 is SVGAGI. The CDR3 spans 15 residues. V dropped 2 bases and J dropped 3; count of bases not matched to a gene: 6. The CDR3 spells CASSYELAGGYEQYF. CDR3 DNA sequence: TGTGCCAGCAGTTACGAACTCGCGGGAGGCTACGAGCAGTACTTC.

The rearrangement joins TRBV5-6 to TRBJ1-5; D perhaps matches TRBD1 (5 bases). Trimming cost V 3 bases and J 0 bases, with 13 bases left between them. The CDR3 loop spans 16 amino acids. Germline CDR1 reads SGHDT; CDR2 reads YYEEEE. CDR3 sequence: CASSSWGRYSNQPQHF. CDR3 sequence (DNA): TGTGCCAGCAGCTCGTGGGGCAGATATAGCAATCAGCCCCAGCATTTT. Supplemented by reference TRBV5-6 and TRBJ1-5, the full variable domain reads DAGVTQSPTHLIKTRGQQVTLRCSPKSGHDTVSWYQQALGQGPQFIFQYYEEEERQRGNFPDRFSGHQFPNYSSELNVNALLLGDSALYLCASSSWGRYSNQPQHFGDGTRLSIL.

The chain links TRBV28 to TRBJ2-1; TRBD2 aligns across 9 bases. The J segment lost 10 bases and the V segment lost 8 bases, leaving 15 bases of the junction unmatched. The length of the CDR3 is 15 residues. Germline values: CDR1 MDHEN, CDR2 SYDVKM. CDR3 amino acids: CASHQRLAGLEEQFF. The CDR3, as DNA: TGTGCCAGCCACCAACGTCTAGCGGGGTTGGAGGAGCAGTTCTTC. Full variable domain (missing parts from reference TRBV28 and TRBJ2-1): DVKVTQSSRYLVKRTGEKVFLECVQDMDHENMFWYRQDPGLGLRLIYFSYDVKMKEKGDIPEGYSVSREKKERFSLILESASTNQTSMYLCASHQRLAGLEEQFFGPGTRLTVL.

The chain recombines TRBV28 with TRBJ1-1; no clear D. Between the trimmed V and J ends, which lost 2 bases and 8 bases, there was a span of 9 bases. The CDR3 is made up of 12 amino acids. The germline V gene has CDR1 MDHEN and CDR2 SYDVKM. The CDR3 DNA follows: TGTGCCAGCAGTTTAGGGAGCTACGAAGCTTTCTTT. Protein: CASSLGSYEAFF. Variable domain in full (rest from reference TRBV28 and TRBJ1-1): DVKVTQSSRYLVKRTGEKVFLECVQDMDHENMFWYRQDPGLGLRLIYFSYDVKMKEKGDIPEGYSVSREKKERFSLILESASTNQTSMYLCASSLGSYEAFFGQGTRLTVV.